One and the same sample provided the 31 T cell receptor delta chains below, sequenced in a study of DNA immune sequencing with unique molecular identifiers. All 8 TRDV and 4 TRDJ genes were targeted in 32-plex amplification of genomic DNA. Adapter PCR followed 3 to 4 barcoding PCR cycles that attached a 12-nucleotide UMI. TCRdb reran clone calling via CATT on the multiplex PCR reads. The table has some 5,000 delta-chain clones, roughly an eighth seen once. Sequencing used gamma-delta T cells enriched from blood buffy coat, or unenriched PBMCs (not recorded which). These receptors all stem from a human donor in good health.

About this clone itself: It differs at one base from a far larger clone, so likely a read error. The same CDR3 arises from other DNA sequences in this sample as well. The chain has TRDV2 and TRDJ1; TRDD3 matches 11 bases. CDR3 length: 17 amino acids. From germline, CDR1 is GEAIGNYY and CDR2 EKD. CDR3 nucleotides: TGTGCCTGTGACACCGTTGGGGGATACGCTGGGACCGATAAACTAATCTTT. Translation gives CACDTVGGYAGTDKLIF.

This clone turned up a few times. A far larger clone is only one base removed, so a read error is likely. Additional DNA sequences in this sample encode the identical CDR3. This sequence joins TRDV2 and TRDJ1; 12 bases match TRDD3. Looked up from germline, CDR1 is GEAIGNYY and CDR2 is EKD. V dropped 1 base and J dropped 0; count of bases not matched to a gene: 8. CDR3 length: 18 amino acids. The CDR3 sequence is CACDTVLGDTRYTDKLIF. As DNA, the CDR3 is TGTGCCTGTGACACGGTGCTGGGGGATACGCGTTACACCGATAAACTCATCTTT.

The V call is TRDV1, the J call TRDJ1; 7 nucleotides align to TRDD3. TCRdb carries no J gene annotation; the J gene was assigned here by matching the DNA with germline. The CDR3 totals 18 residues. Germline V lookup: CDR1 TSWWSYY, CDR2 QGS. Trimming at V came to 1 base and at J to 2 bases, leaving 13 bases not matched to a gene. The CDR3 coding sequence is TGTGCTCTTGGGGAACGAAGAACTCGTACTGGGGTTACCGATAAACTCATCTTT. As protein: CALGERRTRTGVTDKLIF.

The chain couples TRDV1 to TRDJ1; 13 bases line up with TRDD3. Here the J gene was assigned by germline matching of the DNA, as TCRdb has none. Losses at the gene ends were 2 bases for V and 0 bases for J; bases not matched to a gene: 24. The CDR3 contains 24 residues. Germline CDR1 TSWWSYY, CDR2 QGS. The CDR3 protein is CALGESSMGVTGGYVALYTDKLIF. Written as DNA, the CDR3 is TGTGCTCTTGGGGAATCCTCTATGGGCGTAACTGGGGGATACGTGGCCTTGTACACCGATAAACTCATCTTT.

On this clone: Only one base separates this from a far larger clonotype, so it likely reflects a read error. The chain uses TRDV1 and TRDJ1; TRDD2 matches 8 bases. TCRdb lists no J gene, so it was determined here by aligning the DNA to germline. Germline V gene lookup returns CDR1 TSWWSYY and CDR2 QGS. There are 23 residues in the CDR3. CDR3 residues: CALGDLPRTSYVRGGTYTDILIF. The CDR3 region has the DNA TGTGCTCTTGGGGACCTACCAAGGACTTCCTACGTCCGGGGGGGGACGTACACCGATATACTCATCTTT.

In its sample, this clone is medium-sized. This sample also contains other DNA sequences that code for the same CDR3. The chain recombines TRDV2 with TRDJ1; a possible D gene is TRDD3 (5 bases). The germline V and J ends were trimmed by 0 bases and 2 bases, with 27 bases remaining between them. The CDR3 loop spans 20 amino acids. Germline V gene data show CDR1 as GEAIGNYY and CDR2 as EKD. DNA for the CDR3: TGTGCCTGTGACACCCTACGGGCGGTAGGGGACAAAGGGCTTACCGATAAACTCATCTTT. Amino acid sequence: CACDTLRAVGDKGLTDKLIF.

This clone is labeled large. This CDR3 is also generated by other DNA sequences in the sample. This chain links TRDV2 with TRDJ1; no definite D call. Germline CDR1 reads GEAIGNYY; CDR2 reads EKD. V was pared by 0 bases and J by 3 bases, with 10 bases between. The CDR3 length is 14 residues. CDR3 bases: TGTGCCTGTGACACCGTCGCGCTACCCGATAAACTCATCTTT. This encodes CACDTVALPDKLIF.

By share, this clone counts as large (0.1 to 1%). This same CDR3 is encoded by further DNA sequences in the sample. This sequence joins TRDV2 and TRDJ3; 9 nucleotides agree with TRDD3. This CDR3 spans 21 amino acids. The germline V gene has CDR1 GEAIGNYY and CDR2 EKD. Trimming removed 0 bases from V and 0 bases from J; junction bases left unmatched: 11. The DNA for the CDR3 is TGTGCCTGTGACACCCTTCTACGTACTGGGGGACCCTCCTGGGACACCCGACAGATGTTTTTC. Protein product: CACDTLLRTGGPSWDTRQMFF.

This clone appeared many times. The chain employs TRAV38-2/DV8 and TRDJ1, with 8 bases lining up with TRDD3. CDR1 TSESDYY and CDR2 QEAYKQQN come from the germline V gene. V shed 4 bases and J 2 bases; nucleotides not matched to a gene: 13. The length of the CDR3 is 17 residues. The CDR3 protein is CAYRCVLKGIQTDKLIF. The CDR3 DNA sequence: TGTGCTTATAGGTGCGTTCTTAAGGGGATACAGACCGATAAACTCATCTTT.

This clone was seen only a few times. TCRdb has a much larger clone's protein, which differs at residue 4 from the translation of this DNA, likely because of a read error; what is shown is the protein translated from the DNA. V and J are TRDV2 and TRDJ3, with 11 bases aligning to TRDD3. The CDR3 is made up of 18 amino acids. Germline V CDR1 and CDR2: GEAIGNYY, EKD. The CDR3 protein is CACNTAGGYTWDTRQMFF. In DNA form, the CDR3 reads TGTGCCTGTAACACCGCTGGGGGATACACCTGGGACACCCGACAGATGTTTTTC.

Remarks on this clone: A far larger clone is just one base off, so this is likely a read error. This CDR3 is also generated by other DNA sequences in the sample. This chain joins TRDV2 and TRDJ1, with D possibly matching TRDD3 (5 bases). The CDR3 runs to 19 residues. Germline V lookup: CDR1 GEAIGNYY, CDR2 EKD. With 0 bases removed from V and 0 bases from J, the gap between germline ends came to 22 bases. The CDR3 coding sequence is TGTGCCTGTGACACCTTGTCTTTACTAGGGGAAGAGTACACCGATAAACTCATCTTT. Its protein product is CACDTLSLLGEEYTDKLIF.

This clone came up a few times. This probably arose from a read error, given a far larger clone one base away. Other DNA sequences from this sample encode an identical CDR3 as well. The chain joins TRDV2 to TRDJ1; 11 nucleotides match TRDD3. Germline lookup yields CDR1 GEAIGNYY and CDR2 EKD. This CDR3 comprises 15 residues. The CDR3 bases are TGTGCCTGTGACCTACTGGGGGATAGGGGCGATAAACTCATCTTC. Translating it yields CACDLLGDRGDKLIF.

This clone was seen more than once but under ten times. A far larger clone is off by one base, so a read error is likely. This same CDR3 is encoded by further DNA sequences in the sample. V and J are TRDV2 and TRDJ1; 8 nucleotides match TRDD3. Germline CDR1 reads GEAIGNYY; CDR2 reads EKD. The CDR3 totals 17 residues. CDR3 sequence (DNA): TGTGCCTGCGACACCTTAACTGGGGGGCATGACACCGATAAACTCATCTTT. As protein: CACDTLTGGHDTDKLIF.

This clone has at least ten counts. The chain uses TRDV1 and TRDJ1; 9 nucleotides match TRDD3. TCRdb gives no J gene; it was assigned here by matching the DNA to germline. Trimming at V came to 1 base and at J to 0 bases, leaving 36 bases not matched to a gene. The CDR3 extends over 27 amino acids. CDR1 is TSWWSYY, CDR2 QGS, per germline. For the CDR3, the DNA is TGTGCTCTTGGGGAACCGGTTCCTATTACAAGTTCCTACTGGGGGACCCCTTTTGAGGCGAACACCGATAAACTCATCTTT. It codes for CALGEPVPITSSYWGTPFEANTDKLIF.

In this sample, this clone turned up many times. This sample includes further DNA sequences coding for the same CDR3. The chain recombines TRAV29/DV5 with TRDJ1; 9 nucleotides agree with TRDD3. TCRdb offers no J gene call, so here the DNA was matched to germline to obtain one. This CDR3 has 24 amino acids. From germline, CDR1 is NSMFDY and CDR2 ISSIKDK. The V segment lost 2 bases and the J segment 0 bases; nucleotides outside the gene matches: 32. CDR3 amino acids: CAARFPTGDTVTLTTTLYTDKLIF. CDR3 DNA sequence: TGTGCAGCAAGGTTTCCTACAGGGGATACGGTCACTCTCACAACAACCTTGTACACCGATAAACTCATCTTT.

On this clone: TCRdb pairs this DNA with a much larger clone's protein that differs at residue 9, likely a read error; the protein shown was translated from the DNA. The chain employs TRDV2 and TRDJ3, with 9 bases aligning to TRDD3. In germline, CDR1 is GEAIGNYY, CDR2 EKD. Trimming took 2 bases from V and 0 from J; bases not matched to a gene: 10. The CDR3 runs 20 residues. In nucleotides, the CDR3 is TGTGCCTGTGACAAAGTACTGGGGGAAACGCGCTCCTGGGACACCCGACAGATGTTTTTC. Protein: CACDKVLGETRSWDTRQMFF.

Concerning this clone: The protein TCRdb lists belongs to a much larger clone and differs from this DNA's translation at residue 11, which points to a read error; the protein shown is made from the DNA. The chain is built from TRDV2 and TRDJ1; 7 bases are a match to TRDD3. CDR1 is GEAIGNYY, CDR2 EKD, per germline. CDR3 length: 18 residues. Trimming cost V 0 bases and J 3 bases; bases outside gene matches: 15. The CDR3 DNA reads as TGTGCCTGTGACACCGTATCCGGGGGATCCCGGGTGCCCGATAAACTCATCTTT. Amino acids: CACDTVSGGSRVPDKLIF.

Worth noting for this clone: TCRdb has a much larger clone's protein, which differs at residue 7 from the translation of this DNA, likely because of a read error; what is shown is the protein translated from the DNA. Here the CDR3 reads CACDTVFSGGSYTDKLIF. The DNA for the CDR3 is TGTGCCTGTGACACCGTATTTTCTGGGGGATCTTACACCGATAAACTCATCTTT. This rearrangement joins TRDV2 to TRDJ1; 9 positions match TRDD3. This CDR3 is 18 amino acids long. Unmatched junction bases numbered 10, after V lost 0 bases and J lost 0 bases. Germline-derived CDR1 and CDR2 are GEAIGNYY and EKD.

This clone has only a few counts. The chain has TRDV1 and TRDJ1, with D possibly called TRDD2 or TRDD3 (5 bases each). The J gene is not listed in TCRdb, so it was assigned here from a DNA match to germline. This CDR3 is built from 25 residues. Germline values: CDR1 TSWWSYY, CDR2 QGS. Trimming shortened V by 0 bases and J by 0 bases, and 38 bases separated the two germline ends. The CDR3 nucleotides read TGTGCTCTTGGGGAACTCCCCTCCTTCGACTGGAGACAAAACCGACAGGTAGAGTACACCGATAAACTCATCTTT. This codes for CALGELPSFDWRQNRQVEYTDKLIF.

This chain links TRDV1 with TRDJ1; 10 bases are shared with TRDD3. With V trimmed by 0 bases and J by 11 bases, 21 bases remained unmatched. CDR1 is TSWWSYY, CDR2 QGS, per germline. The CDR3 covers 19 residues. The CDR3 DNA is TGTGCTCTTGGGGAACTAATCCCAACTTCCTACGTCTGGGGGATAGGGCTCATCTTT. This gives the protein CALGELIPTSYVWGIGLIF.

Turning to this clone: TCRdb's protein for this DNA is that of a much larger clone and differs from the translation at residue 14, likely a read error; the protein shown is the DNA translation. The rearrangement uses TRDV2 and TRDJ1, with 9 bases lining up with TRDD3. CDR1 is GEAIGNYY, CDR2 EKD, per germline. The length of the CDR3 is 17 residues. The CDR3 DNA reads as TGTGCCTGTGACACTCTGGGGGATGGAAAGTACACCGATATACTCATCTTT. Protein sequence: CACDTLGDGKYTDILIF.

With regard to this clone: Given a far larger clone just one base away, this is likely a sequencing read error. The identical CDR3 is also encoded by other nucleotide sequences in the sample. The chain recombines TRDV2 with TRDJ1; TRDD3 matches 9 bases. Germline CDR1 GEAIGNYY, CDR2 EKD. This CDR3 comprises 20 residues. The CDR3 reads CACDNLGTGGYRTYTDKLIF. The CDR3 region has the DNA TGTGCCTGTGATAACCTTGGTACGGGGGGATACCGTACTTACACAGATAAACTCATCTTT.

This clone was detected a few times. The chain employs TRDV1 and TRDJ1; 8 bases agree with TRDD3. The CDR3 totals 18 residues. In germline, CDR1 is TSWWSYY, CDR2 QGS. With 4 bases clipped from V and 2 bases from J, the junction kept 15 bases outside the gene matches. The CDR3 DNA is TGTGCTCTTGGGGCCTGGCTACGCAGGGGGATAGATACCGATAAACTCATCTTT. It translates to CALGAWLRRGIDTDKLIF.

This clone is medium-sized in the sample. The chain carries TRDV3 and TRDJ1, with D possibly being TRDD3 (7 bases). The CDR3 has 19 residues. V was pared by 2 bases and J by 0 bases, with 28 bases between. Looked up from germline, CDR1 is TVYSNPD and CDR2 is GDNSRS (reference sequence). This CDR3 reads CAFRHSFRKGDLYTDKLIF. The DNA of the CDR3 is TGTGCCTTTCGACATTCCTTCCGTAAGGGGGATTTGTACACCGATAAACTCATCTTT. Together with reference TRDV3 and TRDJ1, the CDR3 gives the full variable domain: CDKVTQSSPDQTVASGSEVVLLCTYDTVYSNPDLFWYRIRPDYSFQFVFYGDNSRSEGADFTQGRFSVKHILTQKAFHLVISPVRTEDSATYYCAFRHSFRKGDLYTDKLIFGKGTRVTVEP.

Within the sample, this clone is medium-sized. Different DNA sequences within this sample yield the same CDR3. The chain combines TRDV1 with TRDJ1; 13 positions agree with TRDD3. No J segment appears in TCRdb, so it was assigned here by matching the sequence to germline. The CDR3 consists of 24 residues. V lost 0 bases to trimming and J lost 2 bases; unmatched junction nucleotides: 24. Looked up from germline, CDR1 is TSWWSYY and CDR2 is QGS. The CDR3 sequence is CALGELGPTGRVLGDTGRTDKLIF. The CDR3 DNA follows: TGTGCTCTTGGGGAACTAGGTCCTACGGGTCGCGTACTGGGGGATACGGGGAGAACCGATAAACTCATCTTT.

Regarding this clone: TCRdb's listed protein matches a much larger clone and diverges from this DNA's translation at residue 9, likely through a read error; the protein shown comes from the DNA. This rearrangement joins TRDV2 to TRDJ3; 7 bases line up with TRDD3. CDR3 size: 21 residues. Germline V CDR1 and CDR2: GEAIGNYY, EKD. The V gene end was trimmed by 0 bases and the J gene end by 0 bases; junction bases not matched to a gene: 13. CDR3 bases: TGTGCCTGTGACACCCTTCTACGTAATGGGGGACCCTCCTGGGACACCCGACAGATGTTTTTC. It codes for CACDTLLRNGGPSWDTRQMFF.

The table lists this clone with a few counts. Only one base separates this from a far larger clonotype, so it likely reflects a read error. Other DNA sequences in the sample encode the same CDR3. The genes are TRDV2 and TRDJ3; TRDD3 is a possible D gene (5 bases). V was cut by 0 bases and J by 4 bases, with 21 bases left in between. The CDR3 spans 20 residues. The germline CDR1 and CDR2 sequences are GEAIGNYY and EKD. The CDR3 protein is CACDTLGTTNGSWDTRQMFF. CDR3 nucleotide sequence: TGTGCCTGTGACACCTTGGGGACCACGAACGGCTCATGGGACACCCGACAGATGTTTTTC.

This clone was found many times. This chain connects TRDV2 to TRDJ3, with D possibly TRDD3 on 5 matching bases. Germline V gives CDR1 GEAIGNYY, CDR2 EKD. This CDR3 contains 18 residues. V shed 1 base and J shed 0 bases, with 12 bases lying between them. The CDR3 region is CACDTAGTSSWDTRQMFF. DNA for the CDR3: TGTGCCTGTGACACGGCGGGGACGAGCTCCTGGGACACCCGACAGATGTTTTTC.

Concerning this clone: TCRdb pairs this DNA with a much larger clone's protein that differs at residue 9, likely a read error; the protein shown was translated from the DNA. This sample includes further DNA sequences coding for the same CDR3. This rearrangement joins TRDV2 to TRDJ1; 10 positions match TRDD3. This CDR3 has 15 amino acids. With 1 base clipped from V and 4 bases from J, the junction kept 5 bases outside the gene matches. Germline lookup yields CDR1 GEAIGNYY and CDR2 EKD. This CDR3 is CACDTLGDRDDKLIF. The CDR3 nucleotides are TGTGCCTGTGACACGCTGGGGGATAGGGACGATAAACTCATCTTT.

This clone showed up just a few times. The mismatch at residue 10 between this DNA's translation and the TCRdb protein of a much larger clone likely reflects a read error; the protein shown is translated from the DNA. V usage is TRDV2 and J usage is TRDJ1; the D gene is possibly TRDD3 (6 bases). The ends were cut back, 0 bases at V and 0 bases at J, with 22 bases in the middle. Germline values: CDR1 GEAIGNYY, CDR2 EKD. CDR3 length: 19 residues. The CDR3 region has the DNA TGTGCCTGTGACACCGTATCGAACTGGGCGATATCAGACACCGATAAACTCATCTTT. This gives the protein CACDTVSNWAISDTDKLIF.

The sample holds many counts of this clone. The V call is TRDV1, the J call TRDJ2, with 11 bases identical to TRDD3. In the absence of a J gene in TCRdb, the DNA was matched to germline to assign it here. The CDR3 loop spans 24 amino acids. CDR1 and CDR2 from the germline V gene are TSWWSYY and QGS. Trimming at V came to 1 base and at J to 3 bases, leaving 25 bases not matched to a gene. The CDR3 nucleotides read TGTGCTCTTGGGGAACCCTCCATAGGCAAGTGGGGGATACGCGGTTCCCTTGTGACAGCACAACTCTTCTTT. It translates to CALGEPSIGKWGIRGSLVTAQLFF.